The 14 T cell receptor beta chains in this list originate from one sample, sequenced in a study of human T cells and chemical hapten exposure. Time point noted: patch test 3, about 24 weeks after DPC sensitization. As for treatment: therapeutic diphenylcyclopropenone sensitization with weekly scalp DPC. One entry per CDR3 protein results from TCRdb running MiXCR on the RACE reads. Of about 120,000 distinct CDR3 sequences listed, 11% are singletons. The source was whole blood, collected in connection with sensitization to the hapten diphenylcyclopropenone (DPC). These receptors were collected from a woman aged 50 to 60 with alopecia areata. Some clones in this sample may be carry-over from other donors' samples.

This clonotype turned up a few times. The rearrangement joins TRBV7-9 to TRBJ1-1; D is unresolved. The CDR3 has 12 residues. V shed 5 bases and J shed 5 bases, with 9 bases lying between them. Germline values: CDR1 SEHNR, CDR2 FQNEAQ (reference sequence). CDR3 protein: CASSPGRTEAFF. CDR3 coding DNA: TGTGCCAGCAGCCCCGGGAGGACTGAAGCTTTCTTT.

This chain links TRBV10-1 with TRBJ2-7; 10 bases fit TRBD2. J gave up 3 bases and V 0 bases, and 2 bases lay outside the gene matches. CDR3 length: 15 amino acids. The germline CDR1 and CDR2 sequences are WNHNN and SYGVQD (reference sequence). CDR3 loop: CASSESTSGRYEQYF. The CDR3 nucleotides read TGCGCCAGCAGTGAGTCGACTAGCGGGCGCTACGAGCAGTACTTC.

This clonotype was picked up a small number of times. V and J are TRBV12-3 or TRBV12-4 and TRBJ2-3, with no clear D. This CDR3 contains 15 residues. V lost 8 bases, J lost 0 bases, and 15 bases lay in between. The CDR3 here is CASLRAAGSTDTQYF. CDR3 DNA sequence: TGTGCCAGCCTGCGCGCGGCTGGAAGCACAGATACGCAGTATTTT.

This clonotype was found many times. The chain recombines TRBV7-2 with TRBJ2-3; 12 nucleotides align to TRBD2. Germline V gene sequence: CDR1 SGHTA, CDR2 FQGNSA. The length of the CDR3 is 15 residues. The J segment lost 6 bases and the V segment lost 5 bases, leaving 6 bases of the junction unmatched. The CDR3 loop is CASSPSGGAVDTQYF. CDR3 in DNA: TGTGCCAGCAGCCCTAGCGGGGGGGCCGTGGATACGCAGTATTTT.

This clonotype has a handful of counts. CDR3 sequence reads: CSALRGDTEAFF. CDR3 DNA: TGCAGTGCCCTACGCGGAGACACTGAAGCTTTCTTT. The rearrangement links TRBV20-1 to TRBJ1-1; no definite D call. The V end lost 6 bases, the J end lost 3 bases, and 11 bases lay between the germline ends. The CDR3 consists of 12 residues. In germline, CDR1 is DFQATT, CDR2 SNEGSKA (reference sequence).

This clonotype was recorded a few times. The V and J genes are TRBV27 and TRBJ2-3, with TRBD2 matching 7 bases. CDR3 length: 15 residues. The V and J ends lost 6 bases and 1 base, in that order; junction bases with no gene match: 7. Germline V lookup: CDR1 MNHEY, CDR2 SMNVEV (reference sequence). The CDR3 DNA reads TGTGCCAGCAGCTGGGGACTAACGGGCACAGATACGCAGTATTTT. It yields the protein CASSWGLTGTDTQYF.

The V and J genes are TRBV7-2 and TRBJ2-7; the match to TRBD2 covers 7 bases. Trimming cost V 5 bases and J 0 bases; bases outside gene matches: 7. The CDR3 consists of 15 residues. Germline CDR1 SGHTA, CDR2 FQGNSA. The chain's CDR3 is CASSPWGGSSYEQYF. CDR3 bases: TGTGCCAGCAGCCCCTGGGGGGGAAGCTCCTACGAGCAGTACTTC.

CDR3 nucleotides: TGCGCCAGCAGCCAAGAACCCAGACCCTGCTCCTACGAGCAGTACTTC. Residues: CASSQEPRPCSYEQYF. The V and J genes are TRBV4-3 and TRBJ2-7; D gene unclear. Per germline, CDR1 LGHNA and CDR2 YSLEER. The CDR3 length is 16 residues. V was cut by 0 bases and J by 0 bases, with 12 bases left in between.

This clonotype was detected a few times. The chain employs TRBV20-1 and TRBJ1-6, with D tentatively TRBD1 (5 bases). The CDR3 has 16 amino acids. The germline gives CDR1 DFQATT, CDR2 SNEGSKA (reference sequence). The germline V and J ends were trimmed by 6 bases and 0 bases, with 15 bases remaining between them. The DNA for the CDR3 is TGCAGTGCCGGGCGGGGGGGGAGCTCCTATAATTCACCCCTCCACTTT. This gives the protein CSAGRGGSSYNSPLHF.

Only a few counts were recorded for this clonotype. The chain joins TRBV27 to TRBJ1-1, with TRBD1 matching over 8 bases. The CDR3 runs 15 residues. With 6 bases clipped from V and 7 bases from J, the junction kept 13 bases outside the gene matches. The germline gives CDR1 MNHEY, CDR2 SMNVEV (reference sequence). CDR3 region: CASRGRGQGPIEAFF. The CDR3 DNA is TGTGCCAGCAGGGGCAGGGGGCAGGGTCCAATTGAAGCTTTCTTT.

The chain combines TRBV27 with TRBJ1-5, with TRBD1 as a possible D gene (6 bases). The CDR3 loop spans 15 amino acids. The ends were cut back, 4 bases at V and 1 base at J, with 11 bases in the middle. Germline V lookup: CDR1 MNHEY, CDR2 SMNVEV (reference sequence). Here the CDR3 DNA reads TGTGCCAGCAGTTCACAGGGAAGGAGCAATCAGCCCCAGCATTTT. Translated: CASSSQGRSNQPQHF.

This clonotype was observed a few times. V gene TRBV3-1 combines with J gene TRBJ1-1, with 9 bases fitting TRBD1. With V trimmed by 4 bases and J by 2 bases, 5 bases remained unmatched. Germline V gene sequence: CDR1 LGHDT, CDR2 YNNKEL (reference sequence). The CDR3 is 15 amino acids. CDR3 in amino acids: CASSLTGGLNTEAFF. CDR3 DNA: TGTGCCAGCAGCCTTACAGGGGGCTTAAACACTGAAGCTTTCTTT. Looking up the rest from reference TRBV3-1 and TRBJ1-1 gives the full variable domain: DTAVSQTPKYLVTQMGNDKSIKCEQNLGHDTMYWYKQDSKKFLKIMFSYNNKELIINETVPNRFSPKSPDKAHLNLHINSLELGDSAVYFCASSLTGGLNTEAFFGQGTRLTVV.

A few counts support this clonotype. The rearrangement joins TRBV6-5 to TRBJ1-1; no firm D call. V lost 6 bases, J lost 3 bases, and 8 bases lay in between. Germline V CDR1 and CDR2: MNHEY, SVGAGI. The CDR3 contains 12 residues. CDR3 loop: CASSPGHTEAFF. Here the CDR3 DNA reads TGTGCCAGCAGCCCTGGCCACACTGAAGCTTTCTTT.

This clonotype was recorded a few times. The V gene is TRBV29-1, the J gene TRBJ2-3, with 11 bases identical to TRBD2. Germline V gene lookup returns CDR1 SQVTM and CDR2 ANQGSEA. V was pared by 4 bases and J by 4 bases, with 4 bases of the junction left unmatched. CDR3 length: 14 residues. DNA of the CDR3: TGCAGCGTTGGAACTAGCGGGAGTGCAGATACGCAGTATTTT. It is translated as CSVGTSGSADTQYF.